The clone carrying this T cell receptor (beta chain) was seen only once. This record comes from a study of blood T cell repertoires in COVID-19. Looking at the study overall: T cells, B-cell-depleted T cells, or PBMCs supplied cDNA or gDNA.

Using immunoSEQ multiplex PCR, the repertoire was profiled, and TCRdb retains in-frame clones only, with some absent. Among 100,000 to 150,000 clones listed, under 85% were seen once. Deletions cut 4 bases from V and 3 bases from J, with 10 bases between. The CDR3 is 13 residues long. CDR1 and CDR2 from the germline V gene are SNHLY and FYNNEI. The sequenced sample was peripheral blood. The chain is built from TRBV2 and TRBJ2-7; the D gene is possibly TRBD1 (5 bases). The sequence was obtained from a man between 60 and 75 years old with acute or convalescent COVID-19. The CDR3 is CASSGGRYYEQYF. Written as DNA, the CDR3 is TGTGCCAGCAGTGGGGGCAGATACTACGAGCAGTACTTC.